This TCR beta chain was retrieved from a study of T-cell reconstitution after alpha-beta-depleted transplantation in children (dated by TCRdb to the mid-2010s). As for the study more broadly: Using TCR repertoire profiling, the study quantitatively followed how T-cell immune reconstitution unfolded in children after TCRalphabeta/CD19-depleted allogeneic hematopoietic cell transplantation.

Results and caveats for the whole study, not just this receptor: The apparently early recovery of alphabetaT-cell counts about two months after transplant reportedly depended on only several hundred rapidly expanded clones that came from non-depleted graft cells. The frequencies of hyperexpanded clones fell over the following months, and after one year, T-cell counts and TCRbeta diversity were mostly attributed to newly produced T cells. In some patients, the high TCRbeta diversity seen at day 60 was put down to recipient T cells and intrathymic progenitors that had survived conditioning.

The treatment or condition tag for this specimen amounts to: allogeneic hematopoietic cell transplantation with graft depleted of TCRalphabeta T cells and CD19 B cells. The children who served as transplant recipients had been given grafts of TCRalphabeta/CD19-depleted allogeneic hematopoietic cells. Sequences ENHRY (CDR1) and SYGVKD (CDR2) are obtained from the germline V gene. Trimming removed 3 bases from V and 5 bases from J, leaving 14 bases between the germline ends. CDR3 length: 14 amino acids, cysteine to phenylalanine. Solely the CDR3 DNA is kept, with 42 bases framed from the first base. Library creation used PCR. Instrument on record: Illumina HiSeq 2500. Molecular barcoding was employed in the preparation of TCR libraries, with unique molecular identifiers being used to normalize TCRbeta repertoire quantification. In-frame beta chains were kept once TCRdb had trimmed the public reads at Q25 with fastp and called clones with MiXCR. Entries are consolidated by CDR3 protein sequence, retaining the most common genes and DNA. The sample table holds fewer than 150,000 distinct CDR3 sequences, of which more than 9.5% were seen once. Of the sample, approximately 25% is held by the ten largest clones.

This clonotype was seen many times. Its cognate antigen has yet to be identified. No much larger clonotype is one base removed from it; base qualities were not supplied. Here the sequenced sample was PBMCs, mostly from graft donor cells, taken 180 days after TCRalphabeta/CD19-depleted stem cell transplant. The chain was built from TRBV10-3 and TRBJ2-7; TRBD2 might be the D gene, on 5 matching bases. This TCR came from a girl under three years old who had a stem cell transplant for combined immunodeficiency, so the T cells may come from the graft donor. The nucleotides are TGTGCCATCAGTGAAAGTCGGGGTAGAAACGAGCAGTACTTC. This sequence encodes CAISESRGRNEQYF.